These 18 T cell receptor beta chains were all obtained from the same sample, sequenced in a study of T cell responses to AZD1222 COVID-19 vaccine. Method: immunoSEQ multiplex PCR; TCRdb's copy keeps in-frame clones and lacks some. This repertoire shows about 190,000 clones, just over 90% found once; its top ten account for roughly 4%. This specimen consisted of peripheral blood, obtained 28 days after the second dose of the MenACWY control vaccine. These receptors were obtained from an adult who received the MenACWY meningococcal vaccine as a control.

J is TRBJ1-1 and V is TRBV3-1 (or the pseudogene TRBV3-2); the D gene is possibly TRBD1 (6 bases). Germline values: CDR1 LGHDT, CDR2 YNNKEL (reference sequence). This CDR3 spans 19 amino acids. V lost 6 bases, J lost 0 bases, and 26 bases lay in between. The CDR3 loop reads CASSGGAGGPRPMNTEAFF. The DNA for the CDR3 is TGTGCCAGCAGTGGTGGTGCGGGGGGGCCGCGTCCCATGAACACTGAAGCTTTCTTT.

This clone was picked up one time. The chain joins TRBV18 to TRBJ1-1; TRBD1 might be the D (5 bases). CDR3 length: 15 amino acids. V lost 3 bases and J 3 bases, leaving 14 bases between the germline ends. Germline V gene lookup returns CDR1 KGHSH and CDR2 LQKENI. The CDR3 DNA is TGTGCCAGCTCACCGCAACCCGGGGCGGACACTGAAGCTTTCTTT. It is translated as CASSPQPGADTEAFF.

This clone was observed a few times. CDR3 protein: CASSLGALGLAVLSGANVLTF. The DNA for the CDR3 is TGCGCCAGCAGCTTGGGGGCCCTTGGACTAGCGGTTCTCTCTGGGGCCAACGTCCTGACTTTC. This chain uses TRBV5-1 with TRBJ2-6; 10 positions match TRBD2. With V trimmed by 0 bases and J by 0 bases, 12 bases remained unmatched. The CDR3 consists of 21 residues. Germline CDR1 reads SGHRS; CDR2 reads YFSETQ.

V usage is TRBV29-1 and J usage is TRBJ2-7; 7 nucleotides agree with TRBD1. Germline CDR1 and CDR2: SQVTM and ANQGSEA. Trimming removed 0 bases from V and 2 bases from J; junction bases left unmatched: 7. The CDR3 is made up of 15 amino acids. CDR3 residues: CSVEDRTGQPYEQYF. CDR3 DNA: TGCAGCGTTGAAGATCGAACGGGACAGCCCTACGAGCAGTACTTC.

The genes are TRBV6-5 and TRBJ2-7; TRBD2 aligns across 7 bases. Germline V CDR1 and CDR2: MNHEY, SVGAGI. There are 13 residues in the CDR3. The ends lost 5 bases at V and 7 bases at J; junction bases unmatched: 8. CDR3 residues: CASSRLRGGEQYF. As DNA, the CDR3 is TGTGCCAGCAGTCGCCTCCGGGGAGGGGAGCAGTACTTC.

CDR3 in DNA: TGCAGCGTTGGTCGGGTCACAGGGACGAATGGCTACACCTTC. Protein: CSVGRVTGTNGYTF. This chain joins TRBV29-1 and TRBJ1-2; a possible D gene is TRBD1 (6 bases). The V end was cut by 4 bases, the J end by 6 bases, with 18 bases between. Germline CDR1 reads SQVTM; CDR2 reads ANQGSEA. CDR3 length: 14 amino acids.

The chain couples TRBV10-2 to TRBJ1-1, with a possible D match to TRBD1 (6 bases). CDR1 WSHSY and CDR2 SAAADI come from the germline V gene. Trimming cost V 7 bases and J 3 bases, with 12 bases left between them. The CDR3 runs 13 residues. In nucleotides, the CDR3 is TGCGCCAGCAACGGAGGGGGGTACACTGAAGCTTTCTTT. It specifies CASNGGGYTEAFF.

This chain uses TRBV7-3 with TRBJ2-5, with a possible D match to TRBD2 (5 bases). Trimming cost V 5 bases and J 4 bases, with 11 bases left between them. Per germline, CDR1 SGHTA and CDR2 FQGTGA. The CDR3 covers 13 residues. As DNA, the CDR3 is TGTGCCAGCAGCCCCGGCGGAGGAGAGACCCAGTACTTC. It codes for CASSPGGGETQYF.

J is TRBJ2-1 and V is TRBV9; 9 nucleotides agree with TRBD2. Germline values: CDR1 SGDLS, CDR2 YYNGEE. After removal of 0 bases from V and 0 bases from J, the junction contained 4 bases not matched to a gene. The CDR3 is 17 amino acids. CDR3 bases: TGTGCCAGCAGCGTAGCCGTTAGCGGGAGCTCCTACAATGAGCAGTTCTTC. Residues: CASSVAVSGSSYNEQFF.

In its sample, this clone was seen a few times. DNA for the CDR3: TGTGCCAGCAGCTTAGTTGGATCTGGGCCCCCCCAGTACTTC. Its protein product is CASSLVGSGPPQYF. This rearrangement joins TRBV7-9 to TRBJ2-5, with D uncertain. Germline lookup yields CDR1 SEHNR and CDR2 FQNEAQ (reference sequence). With 1 base removed from V and 9 bases from J, the gap between germline ends came to 15 bases. The CDR3 length is 14 residues.

The J gene is TRBJ1-2, the V gene TRBV11-2, with D maybe TRBD1 (6 bases). The CDR3 runs 13 residues. V was clipped by 1 base and J by 6 bases, with 9 bases between them. Per germline, CDR1 SGHAT and CDR2 FQNNGV. The CDR3 nucleotides read TGTGCCAGCAGCTTAGGGGGGCCTCATGGCTACACCTTC. Translated: CASSLGGPHGYTF.

This chain joins TRBV6-5 and TRBJ2-7; D is uncertain. Germline-derived CDR1 and CDR2 are MNHEY and SVGAGI. With 9 bases removed from V and 4 bases from J, the gap between germline ends came to 13 bases. CDR3 length equals 12 residues. The CDR3 sequence is CASRAAFYEQYF. The CDR3 DNA reads TGTGCCAGTAGAGCTGCCTTTTACGAGCAGTACTTC.

Points on this clone: The junction shows a germline mismatch at one end, possibly a read error. The chain has TRBV7-7 and TRBJ1-1; D gene ambiguous. CDR1 SSHAT and CDR2 FNYEAQ come from the germline V gene (reference sequence). The CDR3 length is 15 residues. CDR3 sequence: CASSSPGSENTEAFF. In DNA form, the CDR3 reads TGTGCTAGCAGCTCCCCCGGCAGCGAGAACACTGAAGCTTTCTTT. Using reference TRBV7-7 and TRBJ1-1 for the parts outside the CDR3, the full variable domain is GAGVSQSPRYKVTKRGQDVTLRCDPISSHATLYWYQQALGQGPEFLTYFNYEAQPDKSGLPSDRFSAERPEGSISTLTIQRTEQRDSAMYRCASSSPGSENTEAFFGQGTRLTVV.

This chain links TRBV9 with TRBJ1-4; the D is unclear. Germline CDR1 and CDR2: SGDLS and YYNGEE. Trimming removed 2 bases at V and 3 bases at J, with 8 bases between. The CDR3 is 14 amino acids. CDR3 sequence reads: CASSVGGSNEKLFF. The CDR3 DNA is TGTGCCAGCAGCGTTGGCGGGTCTAATGAAAAACTGTTTTTT.

CDR3 in DNA: TGTGCCAGCATGGTAGGGACCCGAACCAATGAGCAGTTCTTC. Amino acid sequence: CASMVGTRTNEQFF. The chain has TRBV7-9 and TRBJ2-1, with D perhaps given as TRBD1 or TRBD2 (5 bases each). The CDR3 sequence is 14 residues long. CDR1 is SEHNR, CDR2 FQNEAQ, per germline (reference sequence). V lost 7 bases and J 6 bases, leaving 16 bases between the germline ends.

This chain uses TRBV28 with TRBJ2-7; 9 positions match TRBD1. CDR3 length: 16 amino acids. Germline-derived CDR1 and CDR2 are MDHEN and SYDVKM. J lost 5 bases, V lost 6 bases, and 14 bases had no gene match. The CDR3, as DNA: TGTGCCAGCAGCCCCCTCCCTGGGACAGGGAGACACGAGCAGTACTTC. It specifies CASSPLPGTGRHEQYF.

This clone was counted a single time. The V and J genes are TRBV12-5 and TRBJ1-5; TRBD1 aligns across 8 bases. With V trimmed by 6 bases and J by 5 bases, 6 bases remained unmatched. The CDR3 loop spans 14 amino acids. Germline V lookup: CDR1 LGHNT, CDR2 FRNRAP. The DNA for the CDR3 is TGTGCTAGTGGCCGACAGGGGTTCGATCAGCCCCAGCATTTT. Encoded protein: CASGRQGFDQPQHF.

This chain uses TRBV15 with TRBJ1-6, with unresolved D. The CDR3 contains 15 residues. Germline V gene data show CDR1 as LNHNV and CDR2 as YYDKDF (reference sequence). Deletions cut 1 base from V and 0 bases from J, with 4 bases between. The CDR3 protein is CATSRGSSYNSPLHF. The DNA for the CDR3 is TGTGCCACCAGCAGAGGGAGCTCCTATAATTCACCCCTCCACTTT.